This is a list of T cell receptor beta chains from one sample in a study of regulatory T cells. Using immunoSEQ multiplex PCR, the repertoire was profiled, and TCRdb retains in-frame clones only, with some absent. Found here are some 20,000 clones, 93% of them singletons; the top ten hold roughly 4%. The specimen was CD8+ T cells sorted from blood. The receptors here all came from a child aged 2-15 years with CD3G deficiency. Each CDR3 is given with its conserved first and last residue. Each record gives: clone size, V gene, J gene, D gene, CDR3 protein, CDR3 DNA. The D gene is left open where the match is weak. Not every row has a clone size; where given, it reads once, few, many or a size class.

abundance: -; v_gene: TRBV28; j_gene: TRBJ2-3; d_gene: -; CDR3aa: CASTPPDATDTQYF; CDR3nt: TGTGCCAGCACCCCACCGGATGCCACAGATACGCAGTATTTT
abundance: -; v_gene: TRBV7-8; j_gene: TRBJ2-3; d_gene: -; CDR3aa: CASAAGGLTDTQYF; CDR3nt: TGTGCCAGCGCAGCGGGCGGACTCACAGATACGCAGTATTTT
abundance: -; v_gene: TRBV28; j_gene: TRBJ2-7; d_gene: -; CDR3aa: CASSSPARMHEQYF; CDR3nt: TGTGCCAGCAGTTCTCCCGCCAGGATGCACGAGCAGTACTTC
abundance: -; v_gene: TRBV13; j_gene: TRBJ2-7; d_gene: TRBD2; CDR3aa: CASSRGLAGAEQYF; CDR3nt: TGTGCCAGCAGCAGAGGACTAGCGGGAGCCGAGCAGTACTTC
abundance: -; v_gene: TRBV7-6; j_gene: TRBJ2-2; d_gene: -; CDR3aa: CASSLASGAGELFF; CDR3nt: TGTGCCAGCAGCTTAGCGTCAGGGGCCGGGGAGCTGTTTTTT
abundance: -; v_gene: TRBV28; j_gene: TRBJ1-2; d_gene: -; CDR3aa: CASSFEGRDYGYTF; CDR3nt: TGTGCCAGCAGTTTTGAAGGGCGAGACTATGGCTACACCTTC
abundance: -; v_gene: TRBV7-9; j_gene: TRBJ2-1; d_gene: -; CDR3aa: CASSPPWGDEQFF; CDR3nt: TGTGCCAGCAGCCCCCCGTGGGGGGATGAGCAGTTCTTC
abundance: -; v_gene: TRBV10-3; j_gene: TRBJ2-7; d_gene: -; CDR3aa: CAISGGRSYEQYF; CDR3nt: TGTGCCATCAGTGGGGGGAGGTCCTACGAGCAGTACTTC
abundance: -; v_gene: TRBV28; j_gene: TRBJ1-2; d_gene: TRBD1; CDR3aa: CATTRDRGLVGYTF; CDR3nt: TGTGCCACCACTCGGGACAGGGGCTTAGTTGGCTACACCTTC
abundance: once; v_gene: TRBV5-1; j_gene: TRBJ1-1; d_gene: -; CDR3aa: CASSQGVMNTEAFF; CDR3nt: TGCGCCAGCTCACAGGGCGTGATGAACACTGAAGCTTTCTTT
abundance: -; v_gene: TRBV28; j_gene: TRBJ1-1; d_gene: -; CDR3aa: CASSFIQGTEAFF; CDR3nt: TGTGCCAGCAGTTTTATCCAGGGGACTGAAGCTTTCTTT
abundance: -; v_gene: TRBV28; j_gene: TRBJ2-7; d_gene: TRBD1; CDR3aa: CASTPRGTGYPYEQYF; CDR3nt: TGTGCCAGCACCCCAAGGGGGACAGGTTATCCCTACGAGCAGTACTTC
abundance: -; v_gene: TRBV6-1; j_gene: TRBJ1-1; d_gene: -; CDR3aa: CASSEALWGGTEAFF; CDR3nt: TGTGCCAGCAGTGAAGCGCTTTGGGGTGGCACTGAAGCTTTCTTT
abundance: -; v_gene: TRBV5-1; j_gene: TRBJ2-2; d_gene: -; CDR3aa: CASSLASGTGELFF; CDR3nt: TGCGCCAGCAGCTTGGCCAGTGGGACCGGGGAGCTGTTTTTT
abundance: -; v_gene: TRBV6-1; j_gene: TRBJ2-7; d_gene: -; CDR3aa: CASSEATIYEQYF; CDR3nt: TGTGCCAGCAGTGAAGCGACCATCTACGAGCAGTACTTC
abundance: -; v_gene: TRBV6-1; j_gene: TRBJ2-7; d_gene: TRBD1; CDR3aa: CASSPQTGAYEQYF; CDR3nt: TGTGCCAGCAGTCCCCAGACAGGGGCCTACGAGCAGTACTTC
abundance: -; v_gene: TRBV5-1; j_gene: TRBJ2-3; d_gene: -; CDR3aa: CASSSSSYTDTQYF; CDR3nt: TGCGCCAGCAGCTCGTCTAGTTACACAGATACGCAGTATTTT